What follows are 29 T cell receptor beta chains derived from one specimen sequenced in a study of identical twins. TCRdb re-called the 5' RACE reads through MiXCR, storing one row per CDR3 protein. The sample records 700,000 or so distinct CDR3 sequences, 8.5% to 9.5% being singletons. The sample was also linked to a second study, of yellow fever vaccine responses in identical twins.

Material: PBMCs. Receptor source: a woman between 18 and 29 years old in good health.

This clonotype was counted at least ten times. The J gene is TRBJ2-2, the V gene TRBV29-1; TRBD2 might be the D (5 bases). CDR3 length: 13 amino acids. Trimming removed 7 bases at V and 4 bases at J, with 13 bases between. In germline, CDR1 is SQVTM, CDR2 ANQGSEA. CDR3 amino acids: CSGSVSGTGELFF. CDR3 in DNA: TGCAGCGGATCAGTGAGCGGCACCGGGGAGCTGTTTTTT.

This clonotype was counted between two and nine times. This chain uses TRBV7-8 with TRBJ2-3; unclear D gene. V was pared by 1 base and J by 6 bases, with 14 bases between. Germline lookup yields CDR1 SGHVS and CDR2 FQNEAQ. The CDR3 loop spans 15 amino acids. The CDR3 sequence is CASSLDSRGTDTQYF. The CDR3 coding sequence is TGTGCCAGCAGCTTAGACAGCCGAGGTACGGATACGCAGTATTTT.

The sample holds many counts of this clonotype. The chain is built from TRBV11-2 and TRBJ2-7; D remains ambiguous. V dropped 1 base and J dropped 3 bases, with 10 bases sitting between them. Germline V gene data show CDR1 as SGHAT and CDR2 as FQNNGV. The CDR3 totals 14 residues. The CDR3 coding sequence is TGTGCCAGCAGCTTAGCGGGCTATGGCTACGAGCAGTACTTC. Translated: CASSLAGYGYEQYF.

The chain is built from TRBV7-2 and TRBJ2-1, with 8 bases that match TRBD2. CDR3 length equals 16 residues. The V gene's germline CDR1 is SGHTA and CDR2 FQGNSA. Trimming at V came to 4 bases and at J to 3 bases, leaving 8 bases not matched to a gene. The CDR3, as DNA: TGTGCCAGCAGCTCCCGGGAGGGCCTTGGCTACAATGAGCAGTTCTTC. This sequence encodes CASSSREGLGYNEQFF.

V gene TRBV3-1 combines with J gene TRBJ2-1, with D possibly matching TRBD1 (6 bases). Trimming took off 0 bases at V and 3 bases at J, with 9 bases between the two ends. Germline V gene lookup returns CDR1 LGHDT and CDR2 YNNKEL (reference sequence). This CDR3 region has 15 residues. CDR3 sequence (DNA): TGTGCCAGCAGCCAAGATAGGGACAACTACAATGAGCAGTTCTTC. It is translated as CASSQDRDNYNEQFF.

V gene TRBV29-1 combines with J gene TRBJ2-5; D is uncertain. This CDR3 region has 14 residues. From germline, CDR1 is SQVTM and CDR2 ANQGSEA. Trimming took off 3 bases at V and 5 bases at J, with 16 bases between the two ends. DNA for the CDR3: TGCAGCGTTGATCAGGATCAATTTGGGGAGACCCAGTACTTC. It encodes CSVDQDQFGETQYF.

The rearrangement uses TRBV11-1 and TRBJ1-6; 10 bases match TRBD1. The CDR3 contains 18 residues. Trimming cost V 4 bases and J 8 bases; bases outside gene matches: 14. In germline, CDR1 is SGHAT, CDR2 FQDESV (reference sequence). This chain's CDR3 is CASSSWWDRGIEDSPLHF. CDR3 bases: TGTGCCAGCAGCTCCTGGTGGGACAGGGGAATAGAAGATTCACCCCTCCACTTT.

This clonotype was observed at least ten times. The CDR3 loop is CASSRPGTDTQYF. The CDR3 DNA reads TGTGCCAGCAGCCGGCCGGGCACAGATACGCAGTATTTT. The genes are TRBV6-1 and TRBJ2-3, with D unresolved. Trimming pared 6 bases from V and 1 base from J, leaving 8 bases between. The CDR3 is made up of 13 amino acids. The V gene's germline CDR1 is MNHNS and CDR2 SASEGT.

This clonotype was recorded a few times. V and J are TRBV7-2 and TRBJ2-1, with 7 bases matching TRBD2. Germline V gene data show CDR1 as SGHTA and CDR2 as FQGNSA. V was pared by 5 bases and J by 6 bases, with 7 bases of the junction left unmatched. The CDR3 is made up of 14 amino acids. In nucleotides, the CDR3 is TGTGCCAGCAGCCCCGGGGGGACTCCCAATGAGCAGTTCTTC. The encoded protein is CASSPGGTPNEQFF.

This sequence joins TRBV10-3 and TRBJ1-1, with 8 bases fitting TRBD1. Germline V lookup: CDR1 ENHRY, CDR2 SYGVKD. The CDR3 consists of 14 residues. V trimming: 4 bases; J trimming: 6 bases; junction bases outside the gene matches: 7. This CDR3 is CAISVLPGGPEAFF. CDR3 bases: TGTGCCATCAGTGTGCTCCCAGGGGGCCCTGAAGCTTTCTTT.

V usage is TRBV20-1 and J usage is TRBJ2-2, with no clear D. From germline, CDR1 is DFQATT and CDR2 SNEGSKA (reference sequence). V was shortened by 2 bases and J by 5 bases, with 9 bases between the two germline ends. CDR3 size: 13 residues. CDR3 sequence (DNA): TGCAGTGCTAGACCCCTAGGGACCGGGGAGCTGTTTTTT. Translating it yields CSARPLGTGELFF.

This clonotype was counted only a few times. The chain carries TRBV7-2 and TRBJ1-2; possible D gene TRBD1, 6 bases. Trimming removed 7 bases from V and 4 bases from J, with 16 bases in between. Germline V gives CDR1 SGHTA, CDR2 FQGNSA. This CDR3 is 14 amino acids long. In DNA, the CDR3 is TGTGCCAGCACGTTACTGGGACAAGGCTATGGCTACACCTTC. This sequence encodes CASTLLGQGYGYTF.

This clonotype was detected ten times or more. A junction boundary mismatches the germline segment, possibly from a read error. The chain is built from TRBV4-3 and TRBJ2-1; D is perhaps TRBD2 (7 bases). CDR1 LGHNA and CDR2 YSLEER come from the germline V gene. The CDR3 spans 16 residues. This CDR3 is CASSQDRGGGYNEQFF. CDR3 in DNA: TGTGCCAGCAGCCAAGATAGGGGGGGGGGCTACAATGAGCAGTTCTTC.

This clonotype was found many times. V is TRBV20-1 and J is TRBJ2-5; 9 bases are a match to TRBD2. This CDR3 contains 17 residues. V gave up 2 bases and J gave up 1 base; unmatched junction bases: 11. CDR1 is DFQATT, CDR2 SNEGSKA, per germline (reference sequence). CDR3 DNA sequence: TGCAGTGCTAGATGGGCTAGCGGGACTGATTTCCAAGAGACCCAGTACTTC. The encoded protein is CSARWASGTDFQETQYF.

This chain links TRBV10-3 with TRBJ2-6; 11 bases are shared with TRBD2. CDR1 and CDR2 from the germline V gene are ENHRY and SYGVKD. The CDR3 runs to 19 residues. With V trimmed by 4 bases and J by 0 bases, 8 bases remained unmatched. CDR3 loop: CAISARLAGSSSGANVLTF. CDR3 nucleotide sequence: TGTGCCATCAGTGCCAGACTAGCGGGGTCCAGCTCTGGGGCCAACGTCCTGACTTTC.

Only a few counts were recorded for this clonotype. The rearrangement joins TRBV11-2 to TRBJ1-4, with a tentative D call TRBD1 (5 bases). Between the trimmed V and J ends, which lost 5 bases and 6 bases, there was a span of 19 bases. Germline V gene lookup returns CDR1 SGHAT and CDR2 FQNNGV. This CDR3 has 16 residues. CDR3 in amino acids: CASSQMAGVGDEKLFF. The CDR3 DNA follows: TGTGCCAGCAGCCAGATGGCGGGGGTCGGAGATGAAAAACTGTTTTTT.

The chain is built from TRBV3-1 and TRBJ2-2; 7 positions match TRBD1. Germline V gives CDR1 LGHDT, CDR2 YNNKEL (reference sequence). The V gene end was trimmed by 1 base and the J gene end by 4 bases; junction bases not matched to a gene: 9. The CDR3 length is 17 residues. CDR3 residues: CASSQVGNRGPTGELFF. CDR3 in DNA: TGTGCCAGCAGCCAAGTCGGAAACAGGGGACCCACCGGGGAGCTGTTTTTT.

This clonotype showed up just a few times. V is TRBV6-5 and J is TRBJ2-7, with D perhaps matching TRBD1 (5 bases). Per germline, CDR1 MNHEY and CDR2 SVGAGI. V shed 2 bases and J shed 6 bases, with 11 bases lying between them. The CDR3 extends over 13 amino acids. CDR3 DNA: TGTGCCAGCAGTTACATCGCAGGGCGCGAGCAGTACTTC. Its protein is CASSYIAGREQYF.

The genes are TRBV7-3 and TRBJ2-2; D call uncertain. Trimming left V 3 bases short and J 2 bases short, with 7 bases between. Germline V gene data show CDR1 as SGHTA and CDR2 as FQGTGA. The CDR3 length is 14 residues. This CDR3 is CASSFDINTGELFF. In DNA form, the CDR3 reads TGTGCCAGCAGCTTCGACATTAACACCGGGGAGCTGTTTTTT. The complete variable domain, with remaining parts taken from reference TRBV7-3 and TRBJ2-2, reads GAGVSQTPSNKVTEKGKYVELRCDPISGHTALYWYRQSLGQGPEFLIYFQGTGAADDSGLPNDRFFAVRPEGSVSTLKIQRTERGDSAVYLCASSFDINTGELFFGEGSRLTVL.

This clonotype was found a few times. This chain links TRBV7-3 with TRBJ2-1; 13 nucleotides agree with TRBD2. The CDR3 spans 14 residues. V was clipped by 6 bases and J by 9 bases; unmatched bases: 5. Germline loops: CDR1 SGHTA, CDR2 FQGTGA. The CDR3, as DNA: TGTGCCAGCAGTACTAGCGGGGGGGCCGGTGAGCAGTTCTTC. It translates to CASSTSGGAGEQFF.

This clonotype came up a few times. The CDR3 sequence is CSVQQVNTEAFF. The CDR3 DNA sequence: TGCAGCGTCCAACAGGTGAACACTGAAGCTTTCTTT. The chain employs TRBV29-1 and TRBJ1-1, with D possibly matching TRBD1 (5 bases). Germline CDR1 SQVTM, CDR2 ANQGSEA. V was cut by 6 bases and J by 0 bases, with 8 bases left in between. The CDR3 runs to 12 residues.

A few counts support this clonotype. CDR3 protein: CASSLVFRGTTEAFF. DNA for the CDR3: TGTGCCAGCAGCTTGGTTTTTAGGGGGACCACTGAAGCTTTCTTT. The J gene is TRBJ1-1, the V gene TRBV5-5, with D perhaps matching TRBD1 (6 bases). The CDR3 loop spans 15 amino acids. Germline V gene sequence: CDR1 SGHKS, CDR2 YYEKEE (reference sequence). V was trimmed by 0 bases and J by 4 bases, leaving 13 bases between them.

This clonotype occurred a few times. CDR3 coding DNA: TGTGCCATCAGTGAAGCAGGGGGCTCGAAGACCCAGTACTTC. Translation: CAISEAGGSKTQYF. V and J are TRBV10-3 and TRBJ2-5; 8 nucleotides agree with TRBD1. This CDR3 spans 14 amino acids. The germline gives CDR1 ENHRY, CDR2 SYGVKD. J was trimmed by 6 bases and V by 3 bases; bases with no gene match: 6.

This clonotype has only a few counts. The J gene is TRBJ2-7, the V gene TRBV4-1; 13 bases match TRBD2. Per the germline V gene, CDR1 is MGHRA and CDR2 is YSYEKL. The V and J ends lost 2 bases and 4 bases, in that order; junction bases with no gene match: 5. The CDR3 loop spans 16 amino acids. CDR3 DNA: TGCGCCAGCAGCCAAAAAGGGACTAGCGGGGAGTACGAGCAGTACTTC. Its translation is CASSQKGTSGEYEQYF.

The chain carries TRBV10-3 and TRBJ2-5; D might be TRBD2 (5 bases). This CDR3 is 13 amino acids long. V was trimmed by 6 bases and J by 5 bases, leaving 13 bases between them. The germline CDR1 and CDR2 sequences are ENHRY and SYGVKD. The CDR3 DNA reads TGTGCCATCAGAGACGGGGTGGTCGAGACCCAGTACTTC. Translation: CAIRDGVVETQYF.

This clonotype was detected many times. The CDR3 is CSVGLAGGSVYEQFF. The CDR3 nucleotides are TGCAGCGTTGGGTTAGCGGGAGGGTCGGTGTATGAGCAGTTCTTC. J is TRBJ2-1 and V is TRBV29-1; 11 positions match TRBD2. The CDR3 covers 15 residues. The trim removed 4 bases at V and 8 bases at J, leaving 10 bases unmatched. Germline-derived CDR1 and CDR2 are SQVTM and ANQGSEA.

The V call is TRBV4-3, the J call TRBJ2-7; D is unclear. V lost 0 bases to trimming and J lost 0 bases, with 9 bases between them. Germline-derived CDR1 and CDR2 are LGHNA and YSLEER. The CDR3 has 15 residues. The CDR3 bases are TGCGCCAGCAGCCAAGAGGGCGGCGGCTCCTACGAGCAGTACTTC. Residues: CASSQEGGGSYEQYF.

This clonotype came up a few times. The chain carries TRBV19 and TRBJ2-2; TRBD1 agrees at 10 bases. The CDR3 has 15 amino acids. Germline lookup yields CDR1 LNHDA and CDR2 SQIVND (reference sequence). V gave up 4 bases and J gave up 5 bases; unmatched junction bases: 4. CDR3: CASSKTGGATGELFF. DNA for the CDR3: TGTGCCAGTAGTAAGACAGGGGGCGCAACCGGGGAGCTGTTTTTT.

The V gene is TRBV7-2, the J gene TRBJ2-3; 7 bases are a match to TRBD2. J lost 6 bases, V lost 0 bases, and 15 bases had no gene match. CDR1 is SGHTA, CDR2 FQGNSA, per germline. This CDR3 comprises 18 residues. The CDR3 spells CASSLASSGTQPADTQYF. The CDR3, as DNA: TGTGCCAGCAGCTTAGCGTCTAGCGGAACTCAACCCGCGGATACGCAGTATTTT.